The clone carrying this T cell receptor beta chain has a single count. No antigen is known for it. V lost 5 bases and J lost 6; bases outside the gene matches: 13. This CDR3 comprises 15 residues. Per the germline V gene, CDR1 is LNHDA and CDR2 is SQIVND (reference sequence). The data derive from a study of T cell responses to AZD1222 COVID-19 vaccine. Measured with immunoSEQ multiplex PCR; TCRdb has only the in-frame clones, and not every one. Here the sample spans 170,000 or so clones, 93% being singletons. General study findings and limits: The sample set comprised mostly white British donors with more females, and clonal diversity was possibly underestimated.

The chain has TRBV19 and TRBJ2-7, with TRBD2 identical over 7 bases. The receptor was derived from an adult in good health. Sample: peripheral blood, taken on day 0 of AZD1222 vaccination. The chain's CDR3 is CASSGRAAGAGEQYF. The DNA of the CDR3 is TGTGCCAGTAGTGGGAGGGCGGCAGGTGCGGGCGAGCAGTACTTC. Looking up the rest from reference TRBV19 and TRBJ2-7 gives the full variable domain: DGGITQSPKYLFRKEGQNVTLSCEQNLNHDAMYWYRQDPGQGLRLIYYSQIVNDFQKGDIAEGYSVSREKKESFPLTVTSAQKNPTAFYLCASSGRAAGAGEQYFGPGTRLTVT.